This TCR beta chain was identified in a study of T-cell memory formation after mild COVID-19. General study results and limits: The CD4+ clones that contracted clustered mainly within CM and EM, and the CD8+ clones concentrated in EMRA. There was no confirmation that second-wave clones peaking on day 37 were SARS-CoV-2 specific.

This clonotype appeared a few times. Its antigen is not known. CDR3 length: 16 residues. Trimming pared 2 bases from V and 5 bases from J, leaving 19 bases between. The germline CDR1 and CDR2 sequences are SGDLS and YYNGEE. TCRdb re-called the 5' RACE reads with MiXCR, one entry per CDR3 protein. The sample carries about 350,000 distinct CDR3 sequences, 20% to 25% recorded once. The chain couples TRBV9 to TRBJ2-5; tentatively, D is TRBD1 or TRBD2 (6 bases each). The source of this sequence is a man younger than 30 who had mild COVID-19 (a few samples of this study predate the infection). Cell type and time point are not known. The material sequenced was PBMCs or a T cell subset sorted from them (not recorded which). This chain's CDR3 is CASSVSGARGEETQYF. DNA of the CDR3: TGTGCCAGCAGCGTTTCGGGGGCTCGGGGCGAGGAGACCCAGTACTTC.